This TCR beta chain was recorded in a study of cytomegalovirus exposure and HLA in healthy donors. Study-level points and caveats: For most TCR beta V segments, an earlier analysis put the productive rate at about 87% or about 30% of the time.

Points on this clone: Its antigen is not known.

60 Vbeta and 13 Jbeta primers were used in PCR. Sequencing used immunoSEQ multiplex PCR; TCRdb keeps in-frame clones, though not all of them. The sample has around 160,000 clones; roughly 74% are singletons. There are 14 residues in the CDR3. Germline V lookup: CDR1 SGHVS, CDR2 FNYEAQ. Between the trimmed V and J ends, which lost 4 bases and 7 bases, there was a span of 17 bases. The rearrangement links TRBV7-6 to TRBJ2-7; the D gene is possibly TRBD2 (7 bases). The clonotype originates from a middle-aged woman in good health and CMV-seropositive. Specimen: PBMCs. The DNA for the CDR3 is TGTGCCAGCAGCTCCGGGCGGGGGCTGGGTGAGCAGTACTTC. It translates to CASSSGRGLGEQYF.